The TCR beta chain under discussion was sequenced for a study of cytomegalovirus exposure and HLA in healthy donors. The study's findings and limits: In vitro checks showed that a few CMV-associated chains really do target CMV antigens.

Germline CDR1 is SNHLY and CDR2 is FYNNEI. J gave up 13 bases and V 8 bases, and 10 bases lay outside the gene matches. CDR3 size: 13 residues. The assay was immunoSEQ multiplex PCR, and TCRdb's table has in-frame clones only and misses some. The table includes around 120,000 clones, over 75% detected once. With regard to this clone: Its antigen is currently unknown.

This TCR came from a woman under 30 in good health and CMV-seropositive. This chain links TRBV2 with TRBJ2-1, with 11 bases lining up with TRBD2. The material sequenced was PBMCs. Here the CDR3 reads CASSEGTSGSQFF. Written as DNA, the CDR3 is TGTGCCAGCTCGGAGGGGACTAGCGGATCCCAGTTCTTC.